This T cell receptor beta chain was captured by sequencing in a study of T cells in Graves' hyperthyroidism and ophthalmopathy. An approximately 10 ml volume of fresh peripheral blood provided the PBMCs. The germline gives CDR1 SGHDT, CDR2 YYEEEE. V was clipped by 7 bases and J by 6 bases, with 17 bases between them. The CDR3 is 13 residues long. Template material for amplifying TCR beta CDR3 regions consisted of RNA transcripts. First-round RT-PCR with HTBI primers amplified the TCR CDR3 region. A single record per CDR3 protein comes from TCRdb applying MiXCR to the multiplex PCR reads. The sample lists about 480,000 distinct CDR3 sequences, 14% occurring once. Whole-study findings and limits: Separating ophthalmopathy from stable hyperthyroidism was achieved by a 13 V-J model.

The table lists this clonotype with a few counts. Its antigen is currently unknown. This receptor was obtained from a woman younger than 30 with Graves' hyperthyroidism. Sequences were obtained from blood. J is TRBJ2-7 and V is TRBV5-6, with D possibly TRBD2 on 6 matching bases. DNA for the CDR3: TGTGCCAGCCGCTCCGCCGGGGGAACCGAGCAGTACTTC. The encoded protein is CASRSAGGTEQYF.